Listed here are 25 T cell receptor beta chains from one sample, sequenced in a study of radiation and T cells in renal cell carcinoma. Assay used: immunoSEQ multiplex PCR; TCRdb lists only in-frame clones, some missing. The sample gives over 10,000 clones, around 65% of which show up once; around a fifth is in the top ten. The treatment was: treatment-naive control, cytoreductive nephrectomy. Sequences were derived from tumor tissue, sampled from a patient whose treatment was nephrectomy without radiotherapy. These receptors came from a woman of 80 years or more with renal cell carcinoma.

The J gene is TRBJ1-5, the V gene TRBV12-1; TRBD1 is the table's D call, not checked against the DNA. TRBV12-1 is a pseudogene segment. This CDR3 region has 19 residues. The DNA of the CDR3 is TGTGCCAGCAGCTTCAGACAGGGGAAAGCTCAGGAACCTAATCAGCCCCAGCATTTT. This gives the protein CASSFRQGKAQEPNQPQHF.

This clone has just a few counts. The rearrangement links TRBV5-1 to TRBJ1-2; D might be TRBD1 (6 bases). The CDR3 has 16 residues. V lost 1 base and J 1 base, leaving 14 bases between the germline ends. The germline V gene has CDR1 SGHRS and CDR2 YFSETQ. Here the CDR3 reads CASSLFGGPLNYGYTF. CDR3 nucleotides: TGCGCCAGCAGCTTGTTCGGGGGGCCCCTTAACTATGGCTACACCTTC.

This clone was found a few times. The V gene is TRBV6-5, the J gene TRBJ2-2; 10 nucleotides align to TRBD1. V shed 11 bases and J 6 bases; nucleotides not matched to a gene: 9. Germline CDR1 reads MNHEY; CDR2 reads SVGAGI. CDR3 length: 14 amino acids. The CDR3 nucleotides read TGTGCCTCCGAGGGGACAGGGGCCGCCGGGGAGCTGTTTTTT. Its protein product is CASEGTGAAGELFF.

This sequence joins TRBV5-1 and TRBJ1-2, with unresolved D. CDR1 is SGHRS and CDR2 is YFSETQ in the germline V gene. This CDR3 contains 13 residues. V was clipped by 1 base and J by 8 bases, with 12 bases between them. In DNA, the CDR3 is TGCGCCAGCAGCTTGTTGCGGGGTAGAGGCTACACCTTC. Its translation: CASSLLRGRGYTF.

The chain couples TRBV25-1 to TRBJ2-2; TRBD2 agrees at 9 bases. The CDR3 is made up of 16 amino acids. Germline values: CDR1 MGHDK, CDR2 SYGVNS. Losses at the gene ends were 1 base for V and 4 bases for J; bases not matched to a gene: 4. The CDR3 loop reads CASSEWSSGATGELFF. CDR3 nucleotides: TGTGCCAGCAGTGAATGGTCTAGCGGGGCCACCGGGGAGCTGTTTTTT.

The rearrangement joins TRBV7-2 to TRBJ2-7; 11 bases fit TRBD2. V was pared by 5 bases and J by 9 bases, with 6 bases of the junction left unmatched. The CDR3 is 13 residues long. The V gene's germline CDR1 is SGHTA and CDR2 FQGNSA. The CDR3 region has the DNA TGTGCCAGCAGCGGTAGCGGGGGGGCCTGGCAGTACTTC. Encoded protein: CASSGSGGAWQYF.

The gene calls are TRBV19 and TRBJ1-5; weak D call: TRBD1 (6 bases). Germline CDR1 and CDR2: LNHDA and SQIVND (reference sequence). The CDR3 sequence is 15 residues long. Between the trimmed V and J ends, which lost 8 bases and 4 bases, there was a span of 18 bases. CDR3 in amino acids: CASLNRAAGNQPQHF. For the CDR3, the DNA is TGTGCCAGTCTAAACAGGGCCGCCGGGAATCAGCCCCAGCATTTT.

The V call is TRBV6-5, the J call TRBJ1-2; D unclear. Trimming cost V 6 bases and J 5 bases, with 7 bases left between them. This CDR3 has 11 residues. Germline CDR1 reads MNHEY; CDR2 reads SVGAGI. Here the CDR3 DNA reads TGTGCCAGCAGGGGTCGATATGGCTACACCTTC. As protein: CASRGRYGYTF.

As for this clone: Germline and junction disagree at one end, which may indicate a read error. This chain connects TRBV19 to TRBJ1-5; D is ambiguous. This CDR3 region has 13 residues. The germline V gene has CDR1 LNHDA and CDR2 SQIVND (reference sequence). DNA for the CDR3: TGTGCCAGTAGTATAGAGGGGAATCGGCCCCAGCATTTT. The encoded protein is CASSIEGNRPQHF.

The chain links TRBV25-1 to TRBJ1-4, with D maybe TRBD1 (5 bases). Germline lookup yields CDR1 MGHDK and CDR2 SYGVNS. The V end was cut by 4 bases, the J end by 0 bases, with 9 bases between. The CDR3 extends over 15 amino acids. The chain's CDR3 is CASSGGGATNEKLFF. The CDR3 DNA follows: TGTGCCAGCAGTGGCGGAGGGGCAACTAATGAAAAACTGTTTTTT.

The chain couples TRBV6-6 to TRBJ1-5; D unresolved. The V end lost 2 bases, the J end lost 5 bases, and 16 bases lay between the germline ends. CDR3 size: 16 residues. Germline V CDR1 and CDR2: MNHNY, SVGAGI (reference sequence). The CDR3 reads CASSYRSGSGDQPQHF. The DNA of the CDR3 is TGTGCCAGCAGTTACCGGTCGGGGTCTGGCGATCAGCCCCAGCATTTT.

The V gene is TRBV9, the J gene TRBJ2-5, with 8 bases identical to TRBD1. Germline V gene data show CDR1 as SGDLS and CDR2 as YYNGEE. V was pared by 0 bases and J by 5 bases, with 3 bases of the junction left unmatched. The CDR3 is made up of 14 amino acids. As DNA, the CDR3 is TGTGCCAGCAGCGTAGCAGGGGGCGGGGAGACCCAGTACTTC. Its translation: CASSVAGGGETQYF.

For the CDR3, the DNA is TGTGCCAGCAGCCGGGACGGGAACACCGGGGAGCTGTTTTTT. Amino acid sequence: CASSRDGNTGELFF. This chain uses TRBV7-3 with TRBJ2-2; D might be TRBD1 or TRBD2, each matching 5 bases. The CDR3 totals 14 residues. With 5 bases removed from V and 1 base from J, the gap between germline ends came to 8 bases. Germline lookup yields CDR1 SGHTA and CDR2 FQGTGA.

This sequence joins TRBV27 and TRBJ1-5; 8 bases align to TRBD1. CDR1 MNHEY and CDR2 SMNVEV come from the germline V gene (reference sequence). Germline trimming cut 4 bases from V and 7 bases from J; bases unmatched to any gene: 6. The CDR3 consists of 14 residues. The CDR3 sequence: CASSSSGGGQPQHF. The CDR3 coding sequence is TGTGCCAGCAGTTCTTCAGGGGGCGGCCAGCCCCAGCATTTT.

The rearrangement uses TRBV5-6 and TRBJ2-2, with 8 bases lining up with TRBD1. Trimming took 4 bases from V and 10 from J; bases not matched to a gene: 6. Germline loops: CDR1 SGHDT, CDR2 YYEEEE. This CDR3 spans 13 amino acids. The CDR3 region is CASSTGQVSELFF. CDR3 nucleotide sequence: TGTGCCAGCAGCACGGGACAGGTTTCGGAGCTGTTTTTT.

The chain uses TRBV5-1 and TRBJ2-5; a weak D match, TRBD1 (5 bases). There are 13 residues in the CDR3. V dropped 0 bases and J dropped 4 bases, with 7 bases sitting between them. Germline V lookup: CDR1 SGHRS, CDR2 YFSETQ. The CDR3 loop is CASSLARAETQYF. For the CDR3, the DNA is TGCGCCAGCAGCTTGGCCAGGGCAGAGACCCAGTACTTC.

The CDR3 DNA reads TGTGCCAGCTCACGGGTTAAGGGTGAACTGTTTTTT. Protein product: CASSRVKGELFF. The rearrangement uses TRBV18 and TRBJ1-4; D unresolved. Trimming shortened V by 4 bases and J by 12 bases, and 12 bases separated the two germline ends. The CDR3 has 12 residues. Looked up from germline, CDR1 is KGHSH and CDR2 is LQKENI.

This chain uses TRBV11-3 with TRBJ2-5; D is uncertain. CDR1 is SGHNT and CDR2 is YENEEA in the germline V gene. This CDR3 region has 13 residues. Trimming shortened V by 6 bases and J by 1 base, and 9 bases separated the two germline ends. CDR3 sequence reads: CASSFGRQETQYF. For the CDR3, the DNA is TGTGCCAGCAGTTTCGGACGCCAAGAGACCCAGTACTTC.

The genes are TRBV18 and TRBJ1-2; D is uncertain. The V and J ends lost 3 bases and 7 bases respectively, with 12 bases between them. CDR3 length: 13 residues. Germline lookup yields CDR1 KGHSH and CDR2 LQKENI. CDR3 protein: CASSPTDMAGYTF. In DNA form, the CDR3 reads TGTGCCAGCTCACCCACGGATATGGCTGGCTACACCTTC.

Only a few counts were recorded for this clone. The rearrangement joins TRBV27 to TRBJ1-6; D might be TRBD1 (5 bases). The CDR3 is 13 amino acids. Trimming shortened V by 4 bases and J by 10 bases, and 11 bases separated the two germline ends. Germline V lookup: CDR1 MNHEY, CDR2 SMNVEV (reference sequence). The CDR3 is CASSYRSGSPLHF. In DNA, the CDR3 is TGTGCCAGCAGTTACAGGTCGGGCTCACCCCTCCACTTT.

The rearrangement joins TRBV4-1 to TRBJ2-5; D uncertain. Trimming took off 4 bases at V and 1 base at J, with 13 bases between the two ends. In germline, CDR1 is MGHRA, CDR2 YSYEKL. The CDR3 length is 15 residues. In nucleotides, the CDR3 is TGCGCCAGCAGCCGCCTTGGCCTTACCCAAGAGACCCAGTACTTC. Protein product: CASSRLGLTQETQYF.

The chain carries TRBV6-1 and TRBJ2-7, with 10 bases fitting TRBD1. There are 16 residues in the CDR3. J was trimmed by 7 bases and V by 4 bases; bases with no gene match: 13. CDR1 is MNHNS, CDR2 SASEGT, per germline. The CDR3 protein is CASSASRDRGPREQYV. CDR3 sequence (DNA): TGTGCCAGCAGTGCGTCCCGGGACAGGGGTCCCCGTGAGCAGTACGTC.

The chain employs TRBV4-2 and TRBJ2-2; TRBD2 matches at 12 bases. This CDR3 is 16 amino acids long. J gave up 9 bases and V 0 bases, and 5 bases lay outside the gene matches. CDR1 is LGHNA and CDR2 is YNFKEQ in the germline V gene. The CDR3 DNA reads as TGTGCCAGCAGCCAAGATGCCACTAGCGGGGGGAGGGAGCTGTTTTTT. Residues: CASSQDATSGGRELFF.

The chain combines TRBV28 with TRBJ2-1; D gene unclear. The CDR3 covers 12 residues. The V gene's germline CDR1 is MDHEN and CDR2 SYDVKM. The germline V and J ends were trimmed by 3 bases and 9 bases, with 9 bases remaining between them. As DNA, the CDR3 is TGTGCCAGCAGTTTCCGCGGACCTGAGCAGTTCTTC. Encoded protein: CASSFRGPEQFF. The whole variable domain, remainder taken from reference TRBV28 and TRBJ2-1, is DVKVTQSSRYLVKRTGEKVFLECVQDMDHENMFWYRQDPGLGLRLIYFSYDVKMKEKGDIPEGYSVSREKKERFSLILESASTNQTSMYLCASSFRGPEQFFGPGTRLTVL.

This clone was seen a handful of times. The chain carries TRBV29-1 and TRBJ1-5, with 8 bases identical to TRBD1. The CDR3 runs 13 residues. Germline V gene lookup returns CDR1 SQVTM and CDR2 ANQGSEA. With 4 bases clipped from V and 3 bases from J, the junction kept 2 bases outside the gene matches. CDR3 nucleotides: TGCAGCGTTGTACAGGGGGTCAATCAGCCCCAGCATTTT. It is translated as CSVVQGVNQPQHF. The variable domain in full, completed from reference TRBV29-1 and TRBJ1-5, reads SAVISQKPSRDICQRGTSLTIQCQVDSQVTMMFWYRQQPGQSLTLIATANQGSEATYESGFVIDKFPISRPNLTFSTLTVSNMSPEDSSIYLCSVVQGVNQPQHFGDGTRLSIL.